This T cell receptor (beta chain) was identified during a study of blood T cell repertoires in COVID-19. As for the study in general: PBMCs, B-cell-depleted T cells, or T cells were the source of the cDNA or gDNA that made up the material.

Methods used by the authors: Estimation of nucleated cell counts relied on the amplification of reference gene primers. The protocol was immunoSEQ multiplex PCR, while the TCRdb copy is restricted to in-frame clones and leaves out a portion. That table furnishes V, J and clone size, whereas the DNA furnished D and trimming. The sample records more than 250,000 clones, roughly 90% being singletons. CDR3 size: 15 residues. V shed 1 base and J 5 bases; nucleotides not matched to a gene: 6. CDR1 is SEHNR and CDR2 is FQNEAQ in the germline V gene (reference sequence). The TCR originated in a woman aged 25 to 39 who had recovered from COVID-19. The V call is TRBV7-9, the J call TRBJ2-5; 8 bases match TRBD1. The specimen was PBMCs or T cells enriched from blood (not recorded which). In DNA, the CDR3 is TGTGCCAGCAGCTTAGGTGGCAGGGGGCACGAGACCCAGTACTTC. It codes for CASSLGGRGHETQYF.